The next 14 T cell receptor beta chains were all read from a single sample in a study of blood T cell repertoires in COVID-19. Measured with immunoSEQ multiplex PCR; TCRdb has only the in-frame clones, and not every one. Among about 110,000 clones listed, 81% were seen once. Input material: peripheral blood. Source of these receptors: a man older than 75 with acute or convalescent COVID-19.

The rearrangement links TRBV5-1 to TRBJ1-3, with D unresolved. CDR1 and CDR2 (germline): SGHRS, YFSETQ. Trimming took off 5 bases at V and 2 bases at J, with 14 bases between the two ends. This CDR3 contains 15 residues. This CDR3 is CASRMVGTAGNTIYF. The DNA for the CDR3 is TGCGCCAGCAGAATGGTGGGTACAGCTGGAAACACCATATATTTT.

The genes are TRBV7-2 and TRBJ2-3; 8 bases map to TRBD1. The germline CDR1 and CDR2 sequences are SGHTA and FQGNSA. This CDR3 spans 15 amino acids. J was trimmed by 4 bases and V by 3 bases; bases with no gene match: 6. The CDR3 sequence: CASSFGQGFADTQYF. The CDR3 DNA is TGTGCCAGCAGCTTTGGACAGGGATTTGCAGATACGCAGTATTTT.

This clone was found a few times. CDR3 loop: CSVEAGVPYNEQFF. The CDR3 DNA sequence: TGCAGCGTTGAAGCGGGAGTCCCCTACAATGAGCAGTTCTTC. The chain couples TRBV29-1 to TRBJ2-1; possibly TRBD2 for D (6 bases). The CDR3 has 14 residues. Deletions cut 1 base from V and 2 bases from J, with 9 bases between. Per germline, CDR1 SQVTM and CDR2 ANQGSEA.

This chain joins TRBV6-4 and TRBJ2-2, with D perhaps TRBD1 (6 bases). The V end lost 3 bases, the J end lost 1 base, and 9 bases lay between the germline ends. The germline V gene encodes CDR1 MRHNA and CDR2 SNTAGT. The CDR3 sequence is 15 residues long. The CDR3 sequence is CASSEEGGNTGELFF. The CDR3 DNA sequence: TGTGCCAGCAGTGAGGAAGGGGGGAACACCGGGGAGCTGTTTTTT.

This sequence joins TRBV28 and TRBJ1-5, with D unclear. The germline V gene has CDR1 MDHEN and CDR2 SYDVKM. The CDR3 is made up of 15 amino acids. V was clipped by 2 bases and J by 0 bases, with 8 bases between them. As DNA, the CDR3 is TGTGCCAGCAGTTTAAGACAACGTAGCAATCAGCCCCAGCATTTT. Translated: CASSLRQRSNQPQHF.

This rearrangement joins TRBV9 to TRBJ2-3; D is undetermined. CDR3 length: 14 amino acids. Trimming stripped 0 bases from V and 3 bases from J, with 8 bases between. CDR1 is SGDLS, CDR2 YYNGEE, per germline. CDR3 loop: CASSVEVRTDTQYF. The CDR3 DNA follows: TGTGCCAGCAGCGTAGAGGTCAGGACAGATACGCAGTATTTT.

V gene TRBV27 combines with J gene TRBJ2-3; TRBD2 might be the D (6 bases). Germline values: CDR1 MNHEY, CDR2 SMNVEV (reference sequence). This CDR3 is 14 amino acids long. The ends were cut back, 0 bases at V and 4 bases at J, with 8 bases in the middle. Here the CDR3 reads CASSLSSGADTQYF. The CDR3 nucleotides are TGTGCCAGCAGTTTATCTAGCGGTGCAGATACGCAGTATTTT.

The V and J genes are TRBV11-1 and TRBJ2-7; 10 nucleotides line up with TRBD1. This CDR3 comprises 14 residues. Per the germline V gene, CDR1 is SGHAT and CDR2 is FQDESV (reference sequence). J was trimmed by 6 bases and V by 4 bases; bases with no gene match: 6. The CDR3 coding sequence is TGTGCCAGCAGCTCCGGGACAGGGGCCGTCGAGCAGTACTTC. Translated, it gives CASSSGTGAVEQYF.

The V call is TRBV27, the J call TRBJ1-2, with D possibly being TRBD1 (6 bases). The CDR3 totals 13 residues. Germline V gives CDR1 MNHEY, CDR2 SMNVEV (reference sequence). V dropped 4 bases and J dropped 5 bases, with 11 bases sitting between them. The CDR3 loop is CASSSTGWYGYTF. The CDR3 nucleotides read TGTGCCAGCAGTTCTACAGGGTGGTATGGCTACACCTTC.

The V gene is TRBV5-3, the J gene TRBJ1-1, with D perhaps matching TRBD1 (5 bases). TRBV5-3 is marked as an open reading frame, function uncertain. The CDR3 loop spans 15 amino acids. Between the trimmed V and J ends, which lost 3 bases and 5 bases, there was a span of 17 bases. The CDR3 sequence is CARSWPRADKTEAFF. CDR3 bases: TGTGCCAGAAGCTGGCCCAGGGCGGACAAAACTGAAGCTTTCTTT.

The chain is built from TRBV6-5 and TRBJ1-5; D is possibly TRBD1 (6 bases). Trimming cost V 6 bases and J 4 bases, with 13 bases left between them. Germline assignment: CDR1 MNHEY and CDR2 SVGAGI. The CDR3 totals 14 residues. The CDR3 region is CASSSDRINQPQHF. CDR3 DNA: TGTGCCAGCAGCTCCGACAGGATTAATCAGCCCCAGCATTTT.

Concerning this clone itself: A junction end diverges from the germline sequence, so it may reflect a read error. The same CDR3 also results from other DNA sequences found in this sample. The chain uses TRBV5-1 and TRBJ2-1; D perhaps matches TRBD2 (5 bases). The V gene's germline CDR1 is SGHRS and CDR2 YFSETQ. CDR3 size: 13 residues. Written as DNA, the CDR3 is TGCGCCAGCAGCTCGGGGTACTCGGATGAGCAATTCTTC. Translation gives CASSSGYSDEQFF.

The rearrangement links TRBV29-1 to TRBJ1-2; D is possibly TRBD1 (6 bases). Germline V CDR1 and CDR2: SQVTM, ANQGSEA. The CDR3 runs 12 residues. The V and J ends lost 6 bases and 4 bases respectively, with 12 bases between them. The CDR3 DNA follows: TGCAGCGTCGCCAGACAGGTCTATGGCTACACCTTC. It yields the protein CSVARQVYGYTF.

The chain couples TRBV6-5 to TRBJ1-5; no clear D. The CDR3 is made up of 13 amino acids. V was cut by 0 bases and J by 6 bases, with 6 bases left in between. The germline V gene has CDR1 MNHEY and CDR2 SVGAGI. The CDR3 DNA sequence: TGTGCCAGCAGTTACTCGTCTCGTCAGCCCCAGCATTTT. Protein product: CASSYSSRQPQHF.